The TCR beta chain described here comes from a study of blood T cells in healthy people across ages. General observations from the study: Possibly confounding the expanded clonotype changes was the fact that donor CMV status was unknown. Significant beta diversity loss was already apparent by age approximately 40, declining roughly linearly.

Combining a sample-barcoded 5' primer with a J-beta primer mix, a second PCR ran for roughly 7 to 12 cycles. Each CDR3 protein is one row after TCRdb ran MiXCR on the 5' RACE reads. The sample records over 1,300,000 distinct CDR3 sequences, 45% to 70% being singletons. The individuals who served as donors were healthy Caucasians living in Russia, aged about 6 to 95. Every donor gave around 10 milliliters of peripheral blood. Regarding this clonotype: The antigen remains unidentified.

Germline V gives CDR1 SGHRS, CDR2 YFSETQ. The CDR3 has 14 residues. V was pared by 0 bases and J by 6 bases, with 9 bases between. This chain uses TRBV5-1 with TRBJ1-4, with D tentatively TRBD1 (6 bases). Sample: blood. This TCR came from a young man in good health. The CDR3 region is CASSLAGDDEKLFF. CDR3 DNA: TGCGCCAGCAGCTTGGCAGGGGACGATGAAAAACTGTTTTTT.